The present TCR beta chain was sequenced within a study of cytomegalovirus exposure and HLA in healthy donors. Study results and limitations: Under in vitro conditions, a few CMV-associated chains were confirmed as specific for CMV antigens. The study recorded 164 TCR beta chains that were cytomegalovirus-associated. The dataset shows that most TCR sequences were rare, while some public TCRs occurred in many donors.

Notes on this clone: The target antigen is unknown.

TCRdb's copy holds only in-frame clones and misses some; the assay was immunoSEQ multiplex PCR. The data show around 250,000 clones, with around 87% seen just once and less than 0.4% held by the top ten. CDR1 is MNHEY, CDR2 SVGAGI, per germline. The CDR3 runs to 15 residues. V lost 2 bases, J lost 3 bases, and 6 bases stayed unmatched. This TCR was recovered from a woman aged 18-29 years in good health and CMV-seronegative. The chain links TRBV6-5 to TRBJ1-1; the match to TRBD1 covers 7 bases. Sequenced: PBMCs. Written as DNA, the CDR3 is TGTGCCAGCAGTTACAAGGGGGCGAGGGACACTGAAGCTTTCTTT. Translated: CASSYKGARDTEAFF.